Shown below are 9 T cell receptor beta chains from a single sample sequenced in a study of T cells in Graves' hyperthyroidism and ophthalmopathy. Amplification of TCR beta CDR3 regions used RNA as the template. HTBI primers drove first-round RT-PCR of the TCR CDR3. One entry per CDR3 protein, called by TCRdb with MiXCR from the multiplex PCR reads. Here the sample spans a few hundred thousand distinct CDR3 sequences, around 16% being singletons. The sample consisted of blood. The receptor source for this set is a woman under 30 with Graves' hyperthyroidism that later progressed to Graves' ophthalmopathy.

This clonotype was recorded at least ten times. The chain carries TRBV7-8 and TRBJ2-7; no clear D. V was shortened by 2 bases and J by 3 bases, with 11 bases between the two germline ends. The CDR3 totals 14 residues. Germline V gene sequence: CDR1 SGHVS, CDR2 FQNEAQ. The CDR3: CASSLSPPGYEQYF. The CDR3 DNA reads TGTGCCAGCAGCTTAAGCCCCCCGGGCTACGAGCAGTACTTC.

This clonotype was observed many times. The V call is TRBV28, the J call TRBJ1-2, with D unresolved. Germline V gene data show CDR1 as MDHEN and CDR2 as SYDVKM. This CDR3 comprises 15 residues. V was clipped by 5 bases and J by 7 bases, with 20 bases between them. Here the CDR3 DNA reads TGTGCCAGCAGTAGGACCTCGGGCCTACTACCTGGCTACACCTTC. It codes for CASSRTSGLLPGYTF.

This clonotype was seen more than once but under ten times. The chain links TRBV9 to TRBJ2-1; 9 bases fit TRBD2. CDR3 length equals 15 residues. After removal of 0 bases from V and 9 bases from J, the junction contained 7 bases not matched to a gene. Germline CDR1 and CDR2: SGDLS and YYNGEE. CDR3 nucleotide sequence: TGTGCCAGCAGCGTAGACGGCGGGAGGGCGGGTGAGCAGTTCTTC. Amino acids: CASSVDGGRAGEQFF.

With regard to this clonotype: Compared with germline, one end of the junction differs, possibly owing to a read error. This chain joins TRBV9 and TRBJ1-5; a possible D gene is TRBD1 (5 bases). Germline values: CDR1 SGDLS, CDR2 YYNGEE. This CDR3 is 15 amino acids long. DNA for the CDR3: TGTGCCAGCAGCGAGGGAGGGCAGGGCAATCAGCCCCGGCATTTT. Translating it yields CASSEGGQGNQPRHF.

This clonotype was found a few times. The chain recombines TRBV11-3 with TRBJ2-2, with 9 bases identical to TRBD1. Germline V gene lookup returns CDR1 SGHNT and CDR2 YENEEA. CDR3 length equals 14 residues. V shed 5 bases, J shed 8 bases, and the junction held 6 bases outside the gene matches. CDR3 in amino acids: CASSQDRGKGELFF. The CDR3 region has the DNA TGTGCCAGCAGCCAAGACAGGGGGAAGGGGGAGCTGTTTTTT.

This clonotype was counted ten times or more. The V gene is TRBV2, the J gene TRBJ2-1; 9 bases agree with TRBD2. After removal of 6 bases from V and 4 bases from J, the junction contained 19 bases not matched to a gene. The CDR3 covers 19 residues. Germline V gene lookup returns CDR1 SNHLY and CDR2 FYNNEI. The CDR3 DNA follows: TGTGCCAGCAGCCGACCACATTCCGAGGGCGGGAGGGGTTACAATGAGCAGTTCTTC. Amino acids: CASSRPHSEGGRGYNEQFF.

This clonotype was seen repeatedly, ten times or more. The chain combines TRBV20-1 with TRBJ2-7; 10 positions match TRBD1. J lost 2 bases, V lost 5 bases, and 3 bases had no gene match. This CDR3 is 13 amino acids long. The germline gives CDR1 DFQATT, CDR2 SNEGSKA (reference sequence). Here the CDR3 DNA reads TGCAGTGCTGGGGGGACAGGGGCCTACGAGCAGTACTTC. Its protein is CSAGGTGAYEQYF.

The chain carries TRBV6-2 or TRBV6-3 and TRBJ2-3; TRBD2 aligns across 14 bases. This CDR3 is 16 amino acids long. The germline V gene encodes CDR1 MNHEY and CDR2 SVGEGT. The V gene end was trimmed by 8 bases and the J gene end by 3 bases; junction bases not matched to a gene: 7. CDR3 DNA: TGTGCCAGCGCGACTAGCGGGGGGGCGGGGACAGATACGCAGTATTTT. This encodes CASATSGGAGTDTQYF.

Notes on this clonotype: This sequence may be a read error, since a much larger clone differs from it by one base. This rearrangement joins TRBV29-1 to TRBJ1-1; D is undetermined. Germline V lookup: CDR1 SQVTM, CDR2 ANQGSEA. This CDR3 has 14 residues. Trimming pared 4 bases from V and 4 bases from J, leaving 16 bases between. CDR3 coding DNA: TGCAGCGTTGGATCTCTGAGGGTGACCACTGAAGCTTTCTTT. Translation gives CSVGSLRVTTEAFF. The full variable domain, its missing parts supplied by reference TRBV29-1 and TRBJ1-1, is SAVISQKPSRDICQRGTSLTIQCQVDSQVTMMFWYRQQPGQSLTLIATANQGSEATYESGFVIDKFPISRPNLTFSTLTVSNMSPEDSSIYLCSVGSLRVTTEAFFGQGTRLTVV.